Each of the 22 T cell receptor beta chains below was sequenced from the same sample in a study of early T cells in non-severe SARS-CoV-2 infection. A single record per CDR3 protein comes from TCRdb applying MiXCR to the 5' RACE reads. In the table there are about 30,000 distinct CDR3 sequences, 5.6% of which are singletons. The specimen sequenced was whole blood. The origin of the receptors is an adult who was a healthcare worker with PCR-confirmed SARS-CoV-2 infection or an uninfected control (not recorded which).

This clonotype was detected many times. The V call is TRBV28, the J call TRBJ2-1, with D unresolved. Trimming shortened V by 1 base and J by 4 bases, and 14 bases separated the two germline ends. The germline CDR1 and CDR2 sequences are MDHEN and SYDVKM. The CDR3 runs to 16 residues. CDR3 in amino acids: CASSLYAQAKYNEQFF. CDR3 nucleotide sequence: TGTGCCAGCAGTTTATACGCCCAGGCTAAATACAATGAGCAGTTCTTC. The full variable domain, rest sourced from reference TRBV28 and TRBJ2-1, is DVKVTQSSRYLVKRTGEKVFLECVQDMDHENMFWYRQDPGLGLRLIYFSYDVKMKEKGDIPEGYSVSREKKERFSLILESASTNQTSMYLCASSLYAQAKYNEQFFGPGTRLTVL.

There are many counts of this clonotype. The CDR3 protein is CASRLTSDPTYEQYF. Written as DNA, the CDR3 is TGCGCCAGCAGACTAACTAGCGATCCTACCTACGAGCAGTACTTC. The gene calls are TRBV4-1 and TRBJ2-7; 7 nucleotides agree with TRBD2. With V trimmed by 6 bases and J by 2 bases, 10 bases remained unmatched. The CDR3 consists of 15 residues. Germline loops: CDR1 MGHRA, CDR2 YSYEKL.

As for this clonotype: This sequence may be a read error, since a much larger clone differs from it by one base. This chain uses TRBV7-9 with TRBJ2-2; D gene ambiguous. The CDR3 length is 15 residues. Trimming left V 5 bases short and J 3 bases short, with 13 bases between. Germline loops: CDR1 SEHNR, CDR2 FQNEAQ (reference sequence). The chain's CDR3 is CASSKSEQYTGELFF. In nucleotides, the CDR3 is TGTGCCAGCAGCAAAAGCGAGCAGTACACCGGGGAGCTGTTTTTT.

The chain has TRBV10-3 and TRBJ1-1, with no clear D. The V end was cut by 0 bases, the J end by 0 bases, with 17 bases between. This CDR3 comprises 18 residues. Germline V lookup: CDR1 ENHRY, CDR2 SYGVKD. The CDR3 loop reads CAISESGLKLMVNTEAFF. CDR3 DNA sequence: TGTGCCATCAGTGAGTCAGGTCTGAAATTAATGGTGAACACTGAAGCTTTCTTT.

This clonotype appeared many times. The V gene is TRBV27, the J gene TRBJ2-7; D gene ambiguous. The CDR3 is 14 residues long. V lost 5 bases, J lost 7 bases, and 18 bases lay in between. CDR1 is MNHEY and CDR2 is SMNVEV in the germline V gene (reference sequence). CDR3 nucleotides: TGTGCCAGCAGTCCCTACAGTAGGAGTCGGGAGCAGTACTTC. It yields the protein CASSPYSRSREQYF.

The gene calls are TRBV5-4 and TRBJ2-1, with D uncertain. CDR1 SGHNT and CDR2 YYREEE come from the germline V gene (reference sequence). The CDR3 spans 11 residues. The V gene lost 4 bases and the J gene lost 5 bases, with 4 bases spanning the gap. The CDR3 loop is CASSTNNEQFF. The CDR3 DNA follows: TGTGCCAGCAGCACAAACAATGAGCAGTTCTTC.

In its sample, this clonotype was seen many times. V and J are TRBV6-5 and TRBJ2-1; perhaps TRBD2 as D (6 bases). Trimming shortened V by 5 bases and J by 3 bases, and 11 bases separated the two germline ends. CDR3 length: 14 amino acids. CDR1 MNHEY and CDR2 SVGAGI come from the germline V gene. This CDR3 reads CASSRGAGYNEQFF. CDR3 coding DNA: TGTGCCAGCAGTCGCGGGGCAGGCTACAATGAGCAGTTCTTC.

Notes on this clonotype: A much larger clonotype is one base distant, so this may be a read error. The chain combines TRBV6-2 or TRBV6-3 with TRBJ2-3; TRBD2 matches at 9 bases. Germline V gene sequence: CDR1 MNHEY, CDR2 SVGEGT. This CDR3 spans 16 amino acids. The J segment lost 4 bases and the V segment lost 4 bases, leaving 9 bases of the junction unmatched. DNA for the CDR3: TGTGCCAGCAGTTTCTCTTTGGCGGGAGGGCCAGATACGCAGTATTTT. Its translation is CASSFSLAGGPDTQYF.

For the CDR3, the DNA is TGTGCCAGTAGTACCCCCCGGCCTGGGGCCAACGTCCTGACTTTC. It yields the protein CASSTPRPGANVLTF. The V and J genes are TRBV19 and TRBJ2-6; D is undetermined. CDR3 length: 15 amino acids. The V gene's germline CDR1 is LNHDA and CDR2 SQIVND (reference sequence). Trimming took off 4 bases at V and 2 bases at J, with 9 bases between the two ends.

The chain carries TRBV9 and TRBJ2-7; perhaps TRBD2 as D (5 bases). The germline V and J ends were trimmed by 0 bases and 7 bases, with 17 bases remaining between them. This CDR3 has 15 amino acids. CDR1 and CDR2 from the germline V gene are SGDLS and YYNGEE. The CDR3 sequence: CASSVGPTRRSEQYF. The CDR3 bases are TGTGCCAGCAGCGTAGGCCCCACGAGGAGGAGTGAGCAGTACTTC.

This clonotype appeared many times. The chain uses TRBV30 and TRBJ1-1; perhaps TRBD1 as D (5 bases). The CDR3 contains 14 residues. V lost 3 bases and J lost 5, with 16 bases in between. The germline CDR1 and CDR2 sequences are GTSNPN and SVGIG (reference sequence). Written as DNA, the CDR3 is TGTGCCTGGAGCGCCGCCGGGGGTGGAACTGAAGCTTTCTTT. It yields the protein CAWSAAGGGTEAFF.

The table lists this clonotype with many counts. The V call is TRBV28, the J call TRBJ2-7, with D perhaps being TRBD1 or TRBD2 (5 bases each). V lost 6 bases to trimming and J lost 4 bases, with 13 bases between them. The germline gives CDR1 MDHEN, CDR2 SYDVKM. This CDR3 has 13 residues. CDR3 region: CASRGDGPYEQYF. The CDR3 DNA is TGTGCCAGCAGAGGGGACGGACCGTACGAGCAGTACTTC. Using reference TRBV28 and TRBJ2-7 for the parts outside the CDR3, the full variable domain is DVKVTQSSRYLVKRTGEKVFLECVQDMDHENMFWYRQDPGLGLRLIYFSYDVKMKEKGDIPEGYSVSREKKERFSLILESASTNQTSMYLCASRGDGPYEQYFGPGTRLTVT.

This clonotype occurred a few times. This chain uses TRBV5-5 with TRBJ2-1; tentatively, D is TRBD1 (5 bases). CDR1 is SGHKS and CDR2 is YYEKEE in the germline V gene (reference sequence). This CDR3 contains 16 residues. The ends were cut back, 4 bases at V and 3 bases at J, with 17 bases in the middle. CDR3 loop: CASSEDPGRSYNEQFF. CDR3 nucleotide sequence: TGTGCCAGCAGCGAAGACCCAGGGCGAAGCTACAATGAGCAGTTCTTC.

This clonotype came up many times. The chain employs TRBV6-1 and TRBJ2-5, with unresolved D. The CDR3 extends over 14 amino acids. V dropped 6 bases and J dropped 3 bases, with 14 bases sitting between them. Germline V gene lookup returns CDR1 MNHNS and CDR2 SASEGT. CDR3 protein: CASSGLDAKETQYF. The CDR3 nucleotides are TGTGCCAGCAGCGGGCTGGATGCTAAAGAGACCCAGTACTTC.

This clonotype was counted ten times or more. The V call is TRBV6-5, the J call TRBJ2-2, with 10 positions matching TRBD2. The CDR3 runs to 14 residues. V was clipped by 5 bases and J by 7 bases; unmatched bases: 4. Germline V gene data show CDR1 as MNHEY and CDR2 as SVGAGI. The CDR3 nucleotides read TGTGCCAGCAGTATGCCTAGCGGGAGCGGGGAGCTGTTTTTT. Its protein is CASSMPSGSGELFF.

In its sample, this clonotype was seen many times. V and J are TRBV20-1 and TRBJ2-5; D remains ambiguous. V shed 1 base and J shed 4 bases, with 10 bases lying between them. CDR1 and CDR2 (germline): DFQATT, SNEGSKA (reference sequence). There are 13 residues in the CDR3. The CDR3 nucleotides read TGCAGTGCTAGAGTTCCCGCCCGAGAGACCCAGTACTTC. The encoded protein is CSARVPARETQYF.

In this sample, this clonotype is medium-sized. The chain links TRBV7-2 to TRBJ2-3; TRBD1 matches at 12 bases. Trimming cost V 4 bases and J 2 bases; bases outside gene matches: 4. The CDR3 runs to 16 residues. Germline V gives CDR1 SGHTA, CDR2 FQGNSA. The CDR3 coding sequence is TGTGCCAGCAGCTGGGGACAGGGGGCTATCACAGATACGCAGTATTTT. Its protein product is CASSWGQGAITDTQYF.

The chain recombines TRBV7-3 with TRBJ2-5, with D possibly being TRBD2 (6 bases). Per germline, CDR1 SGHTA and CDR2 FQGTGA. The CDR3 loop spans 14 amino acids. Trimming removed 5 bases at V and 3 bases at J, with 13 bases between. The CDR3 nucleotides are TGTGCCAGCAGCGGAGGGTCGGGAGAAGAGACCCAGTACTTC. It specifies CASSGGSGEETQYF.

This clonotype was seen repeatedly, ten times or more. The genes are TRBV7-9 and TRBJ2-7; D ambiguous. V was trimmed by 4 bases and J by 9 bases, leaving 25 bases between them. The germline gives CDR1 SEHNR, CDR2 FQNEAQ (reference sequence). The CDR3 runs 16 residues. CDR3 DNA: TGTGCCAGCAGCTCAACTTATGAGACATCAACCTTGGGGCAGTACTTC. Translating it yields CASSSTYETSTLGQYF. The full variable domain, with the rest looked up from reference TRBV7-9 and TRBJ2-7, is DTGVSQNPRHKITKRGQNVTFRCDPISEHNRLYWYRQTLGQGPEFLTYFQNEAQLEKSRLLSDRFSAERPKGSFSTLEIQRTEQGDSAMYLCASSSTYETSTLGQYFGPGTRLTVT.

This clonotype was detected only a few times. This chain connects TRBV6-1 to TRBJ1-2; TRBD1 might be the D (6 bases). The length of the CDR3 is 13 residues. The germline gives CDR1 MNHNS, CDR2 SASEGT. V was pared by 5 bases and J by 2 bases, with 9 bases between. The CDR3 region is CASSPGQNYGYTF. In DNA form, the CDR3 reads TGTGCCAGCAGTCCCGGACAGAACTATGGCTACACCTTC.

V gene TRBV20-1 combines with J gene TRBJ2-5, with a tentative D call TRBD2 (5 bases). Germline CDR1 DFQATT, CDR2 SNEGSKA (reference sequence). The CDR3 has 13 residues. CDR3 residues: CSAGAAVQETQYF. The DNA for the CDR3 is TGCAGCGCAGGAGCGGCAGTACAAGAGACCCAGTACTTC.

This clonotype was observed many times. The chain employs TRBV5-4 and TRBJ2-5, with 7 bases fitting TRBD1. The germline CDR1 and CDR2 sequences are SGHNT and YYREEE (reference sequence). This CDR3 is 17 amino acids long. V lost 2 bases, J lost 0 bases, and 10 bases stayed unmatched. The CDR3 sequence: CASSFSQGERYQETQYF. CDR3 in DNA: TGTGCCAGCAGCTTTAGCCAGGGGGAGAGATACCAAGAGACCCAGTACTTC. The full variable domain, completed using reference TRBV5-4 and TRBJ2-5, is ETGVTQSPTHLIKTRGQQVTLRCSSQSGHNTVSWYQQALGQGPQFIFQYYREEENGRGNFPPRFSGLQFPNYSSELNVNALELDDSALYLCASSFSQGERYQETQYFGPGTRLLVL.